These T cell receptor beta chains were read from a single sample in a study of shared clonotypes between healthy human individuals. Clones were sequenced by immunoSEQ multiplex PCR, and TCRdb holds only the in-frame ones, with some missing. Of 850,000 to 1,100,000 clones in the sample, roughly 77% were seen once. Sequenced input: memory CD4+ T cells from PBMCs. The receptors come from a man between 18 and 35 years old in good health. Some clones in this sample may be carry-over from other donors' samples. Each CDR3 is given with its conserved first and last residue. Each record gives: clone size, J gene, D gene, V gene, CDR3 DNA, CDR3 protein. A D gene is named only where the DNA matches it firmly. Clone size is shown for a subset of rows, as once, few, many or a class of expanded clone.

>few|TRBJ2-1|TRBD2|TRBV9
TGTGCCAGCAGCGTCGCGGGAGTTGGCTACAATGAGCAGTTCTTC
CASSVAGVGYNEQFF
>.|TRBJ2-3|.|TRBV27
TGTGCCAGCAGCAACCGTAGACAGAGTACGCAGTATTTT
CASSNRRQSTQYF
>.|TRBJ1-2|.|TRBV7-8
TGTGCCAGCAGCCGGGGGGGGATGTCCTATGGCTACACCTTC
CASSRGGMSYGYTF
>.|TRBJ2-1|TRBD1|TRBV18
TGTGCCAGCTCACGGGACAGGGCCGCCAATGAGCAGTTCTTC
CASSRDRAANEQFF
>.|TRBJ1-5|.|TRBV6-1
TGTGCCAGCCGGCGACATAGCAATCAGCCCCAGCATTTT
CASRRHSNQPQHF
>.|TRBJ2-1|.|TRBV7-2
TGTGCCAGCAGCACCTCCTCGGTGGCTCGCAATGAGCAGTTCTTC
CASSTSSVARNEQFF
>.|TRBJ2-3|.|TRBV5-1
TGCGCCAGCAGCCGCCGCCAGACCAGCACAGATACGCAGTATTTT
CASSRRQTSTDTQYF
>many|TRBJ2-3|TRBD2|TRBV5-1
TGCGCCAGCAGCTTGGCGACTAGCGTATTGGCAGATACGCAGTATTTT
CASSLATSVLADTQYF
>.|TRBJ2-2|.|TRBV5-5
TGTGCCAGCAGCTTGGGAACAGGAGTGACCGGGGAGCTGTTTTTT
CASSLGTGVTGELFF
>.|TRBJ2-5|.|TRBV28
TGTGCCAGCAGCCAGGACAGACCCGAGACCCAGTACTTC
CASSQDRPETQYF
>.|TRBJ2-7|.|TRBV5-1
TGCGCCAGCAGCTTGGGTGGAGGGACCTACGAGCAGTACTTC
CASSLGGGTYEQYF
>.|TRBJ2-3|TRBD2|TRBV5-1
TGCGCCAGCAGCCCGGGAGCGGGAGTGCCAGATACGCAGTATTTT
CASSPGAGVPDTQYF
>few|TRBJ2-1|.|TRBV5-4
TGTGCCAGCAGCCCAGGAGGAGGGAGTAGAATCAATGAGCAGTTCTTC
CASSPGGGSRINEQFF
>once|TRBJ2-6|.|TRBV28
TGTGCCAGCAGTTTATCTGGGGCTGGGGCCAACGTCCTGACTTTC
CASSLSGAGANVLTF
>many|TRBJ2-5|TRBD2|TRBV25-1
TGTGCCAGCAGTGCCCGGGGGGCGGGAGGGAAAGAGACCCAGTACTTC
CASSARGAGGKETQYF
>.|TRBJ2-3|TRBD2|TRBV28
TGTGCCAGCAGTTTTGATAGCGGGATTGGGGATACGCAGTATTTT
CASSFDSGIGDTQYF
>.|TRBJ1-2|.|TRBV19
TGTGCCAGTAGTAACTACGTATCACCCTATGGCTACACCTTC
CASSNYVSPYGYTF
>.|TRBJ2-7|.|TRBV7-3
TGTGCCAGCAGCCCAGGGTTAGCGGACTCCTACGAGCAGTACTTC
CASSPGLADSYEQYF
>.|TRBJ1-1|.|TRBV6-6
TGTGCCAGCAGTTATCCTCGCGGGAGGGCTAACACTGAAGCTTTCTTT
CASSYPRGRANTEAFF
>.|TRBJ2-1|TRBD2|TRBV15
TGTGCCACCAGCGCTAGCGGCAACTCCTACAATGAGCAGTTCTTC
CATSASGNSYNEQFF
>.|TRBJ2-1|.|TRBV10-3
TGTGCCATCATAAGGGCCGAGAGGAATGAGCAGTTCTTC
CAIIRAERNEQFF
>once|TRBJ2-3|.|TRBV5-1
TGCGCCAGCAGCTTGAGTCCTAGCGGCACAGATACGCAGTATTTT
CASSLSPSGTDTQYF
>.|TRBJ2-7|TRBD2|TRBV10-3
TGTGCCATCAGTGCAGCGGGACGGGAGGGTTCCTACGAGCAGTACTTC
CAISAAGREGSYEQYF
>.|TRBJ2-7|TRBD2|TRBV11-2
TGTGCCAGCAGCTTAGGGGCTAGCGGGACCTACGAGCAGTACTTC
CASSLGASGTYEQYF
>.|TRBJ2-3|TRBD1|TRBV28
TGTGCCAGCAGTCTACACCCTGGGGGCGGACAGGACACAGATACGCAGTATTTT
CASSLHPGGGQDTDTQYF
>.|TRBJ2-7|.|TRBV27
TGTGCCAGCAGTCCCATCGCGACCTACGAGCAGTACTTC
CASSPIATYEQYF
>.|TRBJ2-5|TRBD1|TRBV5-6
TGTGCCAGCAGCTTACCGGGACAGGGGGCTGAAGAGACCCAGTACTTC
CASSLPGQGAEETQYF
>.|TRBJ1-2|.|TRBV6-5
TGTGCCAGCAGTTACTCGAACCAAGGCCATGGCTACACCTTC
CASSYSNQGHGYTF
>.|TRBJ2-2|TRBD2|TRBV5-1
TGCGCCAGCAGCTTGTCAGGACTAGGAGTCGGGGAGCTGTTTTTT
CASSLSGLGVGELFF
>.|TRBJ2-1|.|TRBV20-1
TGCAGTGCGTACCGTCGCAATGAGCAGTTCTTC
CSAYRRNEQFF
>.|TRBJ1-1|.|TRBV5-1
TGCGCCAGCAGCTTGTTCGGAGGGTTTGAAGCTTTCTTT
CASSLFGGFEAFF
>.|TRBJ2-7|TRBD1|TRBV19
TGTGCCAGTAGTGAACCGGGACAGGGCCCTCTAAGGCAGTACTTC
CASSEPGQGPLRQYF
>.|TRBJ1-1|TRBD1|TRBV15
TGTGCCACCGACAGGGGCCCCAACACTGAAGCTTTCTTT
CATDRGPNTEAFF
>.|TRBJ2-1|.|TRBV2
TGTGCCAGCAGTGAAAGGGACCCGGACAGCGACAATGAGCAGTTCTTC
CASSERDPDSDNEQFF
>.|TRBJ2-5|TRBD2|TRBV15
TGTGCCACCAGCAGAGATTCGGCTATCCGGACTAGCGGCCTGGAGACCCAGTACTTC
CATSRDSAIRTSGLETQYF
>.|TRBJ2-1|TRBD2|TRBV10-3
TGTGCCATCAGTGCCCGGACTAGCGGGATTTACAATGAGCAGTTCTTC
CAISARTSGIYNEQFF
>.|TRBJ2-3|.|TRBV5-1
TGCGCCAGCAGCTTGAGAGGTCAAGATTACACAGATACGCAGTATTTT
CASSLRGQDYTDTQYF
>.|TRBJ2-1|TRBD2|TRBV4-1
TGCGCCAGCAGCCGAACTAGCGACCCCTACAATGAGCAGTTCTTC
CASSRTSDPYNEQFF
>once|TRBJ1-4|.|TRBV19
TGTGCCAGTAGTACTGGACGTCCTAATGAAAAACTGTTTTTT
CASSTGRPNEKLFF
>.|TRBJ1-2|TRBD1|TRBV7-2
TGTGCCAGCAGCAAGGACAGGGTTGGCTACACCTTC
CASSKDRVGYTF
>.|TRBJ2-7|TRBD1|TRBV27
TGTGCCAGCGGGAACAGGGGGCACACCTACGAGCAGTACTTC
CASGNRGHTYEQYF
>once|TRBJ1-1|.|TRBV19
TGTGCCAGTTTCGGTCGGGTGGCTGAAGCTTTCTTT
CASFGRVAEAFF
>.|TRBJ2-5|.|TRBV5-1
TGCGCCAGCAGCCCGGGAAGCCAAGAGACCCAGTACTTC
CASSPGSQETQYF
>.|TRBJ2-3|.|TRBV6-4
TGTGCCCCAGTCTCCCCCGACCCCACAGATACGCAGTATTTT
CAPVSPDPTDTQYF
>.|TRBJ2-3|.|TRBV27
TGTGCCAGCAGTTCCGACCGAATGAAGCAGTATTTT
CASSSDRMKQYF
>.|TRBJ1-1|.|TRBV5-5
TGTGCCAGCAGCTTGTGGGGAGGAGACACTGAAGCTTTCTTT
CASSLWGGDTEAFF
>.|TRBJ2-7|.|TRBV7-8
TGTGCCAGCAGCTTCACCGGTGAGCAGTACTTC
CASSFTGEQYF
>once|TRBJ2-7|TRBD1|TRBV27
TGTGCCAGCAAGGACCTGGGACAGGGAACCTACGAGCAGTACTTC
CASKDLGQGTYEQYF
>.|TRBJ2-1|TRBD2|TRBV15
TGTGCCACCAGCAGCGGACTAGCGACCTACAATGAGCAGTTCTTC
CATSSGLATYNEQFF
>.|TRBJ1-2|TRBD1|TRBV25-1
TGTGCCAGCAGTGACCCGGGACAGGGGGCGCGTGGCTACACCTTC
CASSDPGQGARGYTF
>.|TRBJ1-5|TRBD1|TRBV6-1
TGTGCCAGCAGTGCGGACAGGGGACGTGGAAGCAATCAGCCCCAGCATTTT
CASSADRGRGSNQPQHF
>.|TRBJ2-5|TRBD2|TRBV7-2
TGTGCCAGCAGCTCCCGGACTAGCGGGAGGGAGACCCAGTACTTC
CASSSRTSGRETQYF
>.|TRBJ1-2|TRBD1|TRBV5-4
TGTGCCAGCAGCTTGGTTGGCAGGGGGGATGGCTACACCTTC
CASSLVGRGDGYTF
>.|TRBJ2-1|.|TRBV27
TGTGCCAGCAGTTTTCAGGAGTTCCATGAGCAGTTCTTC
CASSFQEFHEQFF
>once|TRBJ1-5|.|TRBV19
TGTGCCAGCGCGGACAGTTTTAATCAGCCCCAGCATTTT
CASADSFNQPQHF
>.|TRBJ1-2|.|TRBV15
TGTGCCACCAGCAGAGATGTGGGGGGTCGGGGCTACACCTTC
CATSRDVGGRGYTF
>few|TRBJ2-3|.|TRBV18
TGTGCCAGCTCACTCTCCCCTAGCACAGATACGCAGTATTTT
CASSLSPSTDTQYF